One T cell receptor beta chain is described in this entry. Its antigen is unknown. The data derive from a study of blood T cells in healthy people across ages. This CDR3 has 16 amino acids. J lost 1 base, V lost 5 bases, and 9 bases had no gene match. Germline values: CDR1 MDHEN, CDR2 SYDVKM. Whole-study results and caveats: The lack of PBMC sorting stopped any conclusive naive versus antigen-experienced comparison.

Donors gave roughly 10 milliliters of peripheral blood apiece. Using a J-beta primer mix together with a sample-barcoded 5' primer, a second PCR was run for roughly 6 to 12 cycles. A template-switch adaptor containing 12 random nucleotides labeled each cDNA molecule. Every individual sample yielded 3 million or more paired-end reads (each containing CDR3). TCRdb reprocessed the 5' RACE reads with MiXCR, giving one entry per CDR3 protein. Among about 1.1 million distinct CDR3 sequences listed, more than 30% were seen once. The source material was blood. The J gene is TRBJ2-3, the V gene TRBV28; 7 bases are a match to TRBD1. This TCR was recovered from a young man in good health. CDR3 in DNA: TGTGCCAGCAGTGCAACCCGGGACAGCCGCACAGATACGCAGTATTTT. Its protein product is CASSATRDSRTDTQYF.